This T cell receptor (beta chain) is from a study of graft-versus-host responses after intestinal transplantation. Sequencing used immunoSEQ multiplex PCR; TCRdb keeps in-frame clones, though not all of them. The sample lists approximately 74,000 clones; 92% were seen once. V gave up 0 bases and J gave up 4 bases; unmatched junction bases: 15. Germline-derived CDR1 and CDR2 are MNHEY and SMNVEV (reference sequence). This CDR3 contains 21 residues. This chain connects TRBV27 to TRBJ2-1, with 13 bases fitting TRBD2. The specimen was PBMCs, collected 98 days after intestinal transplantation. This receptor was obtained from a human patient who received an intestinal transplant, so some T cells may come from the graft donor. The DNA for the CDR3 is TGTGCCAGCAGTTTATCTTTCGTTACTAGCGGGAGGGTTGCTCGGTACAATGAGCAGTTCTTC. It codes for CASSLSFVTSGRVARYNEQFF.